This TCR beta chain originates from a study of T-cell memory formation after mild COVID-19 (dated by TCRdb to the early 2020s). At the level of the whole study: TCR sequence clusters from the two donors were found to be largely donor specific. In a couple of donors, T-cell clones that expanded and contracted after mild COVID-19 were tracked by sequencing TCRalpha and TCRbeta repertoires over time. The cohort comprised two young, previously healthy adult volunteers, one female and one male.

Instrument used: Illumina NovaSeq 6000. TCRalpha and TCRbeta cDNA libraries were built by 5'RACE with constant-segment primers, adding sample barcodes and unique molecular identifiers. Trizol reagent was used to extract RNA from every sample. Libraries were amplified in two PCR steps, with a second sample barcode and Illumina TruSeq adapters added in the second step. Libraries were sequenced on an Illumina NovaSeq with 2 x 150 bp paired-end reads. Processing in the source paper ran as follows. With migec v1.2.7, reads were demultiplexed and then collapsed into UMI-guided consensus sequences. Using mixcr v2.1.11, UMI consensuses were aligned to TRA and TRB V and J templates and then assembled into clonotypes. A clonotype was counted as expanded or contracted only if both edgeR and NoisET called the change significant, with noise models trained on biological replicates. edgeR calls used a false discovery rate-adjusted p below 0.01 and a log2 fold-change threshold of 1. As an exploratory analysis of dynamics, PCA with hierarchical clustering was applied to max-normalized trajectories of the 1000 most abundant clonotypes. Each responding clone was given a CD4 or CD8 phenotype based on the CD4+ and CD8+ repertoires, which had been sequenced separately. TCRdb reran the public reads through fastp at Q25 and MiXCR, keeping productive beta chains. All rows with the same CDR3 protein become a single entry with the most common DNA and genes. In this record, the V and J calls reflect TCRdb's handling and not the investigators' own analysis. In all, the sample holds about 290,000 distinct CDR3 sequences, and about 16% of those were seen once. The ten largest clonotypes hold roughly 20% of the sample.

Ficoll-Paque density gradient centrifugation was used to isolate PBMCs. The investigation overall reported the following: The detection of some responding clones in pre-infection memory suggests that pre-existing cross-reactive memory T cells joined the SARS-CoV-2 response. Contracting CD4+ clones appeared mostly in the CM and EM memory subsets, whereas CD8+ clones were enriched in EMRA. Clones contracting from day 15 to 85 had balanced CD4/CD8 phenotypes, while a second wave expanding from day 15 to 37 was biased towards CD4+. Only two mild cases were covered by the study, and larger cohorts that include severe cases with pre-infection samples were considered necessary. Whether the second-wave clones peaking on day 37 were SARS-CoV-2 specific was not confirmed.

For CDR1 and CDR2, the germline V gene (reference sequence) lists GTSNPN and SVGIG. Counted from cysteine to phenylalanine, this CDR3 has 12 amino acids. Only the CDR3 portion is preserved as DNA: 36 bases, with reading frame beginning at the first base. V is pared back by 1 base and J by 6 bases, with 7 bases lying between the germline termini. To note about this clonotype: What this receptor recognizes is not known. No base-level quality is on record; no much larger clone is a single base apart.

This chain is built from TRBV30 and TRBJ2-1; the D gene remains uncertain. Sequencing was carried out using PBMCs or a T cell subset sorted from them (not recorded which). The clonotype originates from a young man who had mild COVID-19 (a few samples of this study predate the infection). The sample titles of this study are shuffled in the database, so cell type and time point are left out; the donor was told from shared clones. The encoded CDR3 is CAWSGLTNEQFF. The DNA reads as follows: TGTGCCTGGAGTGGGCTAACCAATGAGCAGTTCTTC.